The 27 T cell receptor beta chains reported below all come from one sample, sequenced in a study of CD8+CD57+ T cells in acquired aplastic anemia. TCR beta VDJ combinations and CDR3 sequences were profiled from genomic DNA. Via MiXCR, TCRdb re-called the reads, giving one row per CDR3 protein. The data show under 350,000 distinct CDR3 sequences, with roughly 50% seen just once and around 7.6% held by the top ten. Source material: sorted CD4+, CD8+, or CD8+CD57+ T cells (not recorded which) from PBMCs. The receptors shown here come from a human donor with severe aplastic anemia or a healthy control (not recorded which).

On this clonotype: With a much larger clone just one base away, this may be a read error. The chain is built from TRBV9 and TRBJ2-4; 7 bases are a match to TRBD1. There are 16 residues in the CDR3. The germline V gene has CDR1 SGDLS and CDR2 YYNGEE. V was pared by 7 bases and J by 1 base, with 11 bases of the junction left unmatched. CDR3 DNA sequence: TGTGCCAGCGGCGCCCGACAGGGCGGGGCCAAAAACATTCAGTACTTC. This gives the protein CASGARQGGAKNIQYF.

The gene calls are TRBV24-1 and TRBJ2-7; possible D gene TRBD1, 6 bases. From germline, CDR1 is KGHDR and CDR2 SFDVKD. Trimming took 1 base from V and 5 from J, leaving 11 bases between them. This CDR3 has 14 amino acids. This CDR3 is CATSDFYGGDEQYF. The CDR3 DNA reads TGTGCCACCAGTGATTTTTATGGGGGCGACGAGCAGTACTTC.

This clonotype occurred many times. Relative to the germline gene, one junction end is altered; a read error may explain this. V gene TRBV7-9 combines with J gene TRBJ1-5; TRBD1 is a possible D gene (5 bases). The CDR3 extends over 18 amino acids. Germline V CDR1 and CDR2: SEHNR, FQNEAQ (reference sequence). CDR3 DNA sequence: TGTGCCGGCAGCGCCCTGCCGGGGGGAATCTTTAGCAATCAGCCCCAGCATTTT. Translation: CAGSALPGGIFSNQPQHF.

J is TRBJ2-6 and V is TRBV10-3; TRBD1 might be the D (6 bases). Trimming pared 0 bases from V and 10 bases from J, leaving 13 bases between. The germline CDR1 and CDR2 sequences are ENHRY and SYGVKD. The CDR3 contains 15 residues. The CDR3 nucleotides read TGTGCCATCAGTGAGTCGGGTCGCCAGGGGAACGTCCTGACTTTC. Translated: CAISESGRQGNVLTF.

The chain employs TRBV7-9 and TRBJ1-2; D remains unclear. Trimming removed 3 bases from V and 2 bases from J, with 7 bases in between. The CDR3 sequence is 13 residues long. CDR1 and CDR2 from the germline V gene are SEHNR and FQNEAQ (reference sequence). CDR3 amino acids: CASSFSVNYGYTF. The DNA for the CDR3 is TGTGCCAGCAGCTTTAGTGTAAACTATGGCTACACCTTC.

CDR3: CATSRLQGGQPQHF. The CDR3 region has the DNA TGTGCCACCAGCAGATTACAGGGAGGACAGCCCCAGCATTTT. The chain recombines TRBV15 with TRBJ1-5; possibly TRBD1 for D (6 bases). There are 14 residues in the CDR3. Germline values: CDR1 LNHNV, CDR2 YYDKDF (reference sequence). V lost 2 bases and J lost 7, with 12 bases in between.

The chain is built from TRBV10-3 and TRBJ1-2, with TRBD1 identical over 10 bases. CDR3 size: 16 residues. V was pared by 4 bases and J by 6 bases, with 11 bases of the junction left unmatched. CDR1 ENHRY and CDR2 SYGVKD come from the germline V gene. This CDR3 reads CAISGPQTGGGNGYTF. DNA of the CDR3: TGTGCCATCAGTGGGCCGCAGACAGGGGGCGGAAATGGCTACACCTTC.

This chain connects TRBV5-1 to TRBJ2-7; TRBD2 agrees at 7 bases. Germline V CDR1 and CDR2: SGHRS, YFSETQ. CDR3 length equals 15 residues. Trimming removed 5 bases from V and 1 base from J; junction bases left unmatched: 9. Here the CDR3 DNA reads TGCGCCAGCAGACTTGGGGCTAGCGGTTCCTACGAGCAGTACTTC. Encoded protein: CASRLGASGSYEQYF.

The sample holds one count of this clonotype. The gene calls are TRBV20-1 and TRBJ1-2; the D is unclear. Trimming removed 0 bases from V and 4 bases from J, with 12 bases in between. CDR3 length equals 14 residues. Germline V gene sequence: CDR1 DFQATT, CDR2 SNEGSKA (reference sequence). Written as DNA, the CDR3 is TGCAGTGCTAGAGATCTTACGGACCTCTATGGCTACACCTTC. Residues: CSARDLTDLYGYTF.

The chain has TRBV28 and TRBJ1-5, with D perhaps TRBD1 (5 bases). The CDR3 has 15 amino acids. Germline-derived CDR1 and CDR2 are MDHEN and SYDVKM. V lost 3 bases and J 4 bases, leaving 13 bases between the germline ends. The CDR3 loop is CASSFGGSGNQPQHF. CDR3 coding DNA: TGTGCCAGCAGTTTTGGGGGATCAGGTAATCAGCCCCAGCATTTT.

This clonotype appeared once. V usage is TRBV19 and J usage is TRBJ2-5; 7 bases line up with TRBD2. V shed 6 bases and J 4 bases; nucleotides not matched to a gene: 8. In germline, CDR1 is LNHDA, CDR2 SQIVND (reference sequence). CDR3 length: 14 amino acids. The CDR3 region is CASREAGRGETQYF. As DNA, the CDR3 is TGTGCCAGTAGAGAGGCAGGGAGGGGAGAGACCCAGTACTTC.

This sequence joins TRBV7-3 and TRBJ2-5, with D perhaps matching TRBD1 (5 bases). V lost 5 bases and J lost 5, with 24 bases in between. Germline lookup yields CDR1 SGHTA and CDR2 FQGTGA. The CDR3 sequence is 17 residues long. The CDR3 sequence is CASSHDSPWPQGETQYF. CDR3 bases: TGTGCCAGCAGCCACGATTCCCCGTGGCCCCAGGGCGAGACCCAGTACTTC.

A single count supports this clonotype. The chain combines TRBV27 with TRBJ1-1; D ambiguous. V lost 3 bases and J 10 bases, leaving 12 bases between the germline ends. CDR1 is MNHEY and CDR2 is SMNVEV in the germline V gene (reference sequence). The CDR3 has 12 residues. The CDR3 region has the DNA TGTGCCAGCAGTTTCGAGCCCTCCCGAGCTTTCTTT. It yields the protein CASSFEPSRAFF.

This clonotype has ten or more counts. V and J are TRBV20-1 and TRBJ1-4; TRBD1 might be the D (5 bases). With 3 bases removed from V and 3 bases from J, the gap between germline ends came to 11 bases. This CDR3 spans 14 amino acids. In germline, CDR1 is DFQATT, CDR2 SNEGSKA (reference sequence). For the CDR3, the DNA is TGCAGTGCTAGGCCCGGGGGGGCTAATGAAAAACTGTTTTTT. Its translation: CSARPGGANEKLFF.

This sequence joins TRBV20-1 and TRBJ2-7; D remains unclear. CDR1 and CDR2 (germline): DFQATT, SNEGSKA (reference sequence). The CDR3 is 11 amino acids. The V gene lost 5 bases and the J gene lost 4 bases, with 9 bases spanning the gap. The CDR3 DNA sequence: TGCAGTGCTCCGCACTGGTACGAGCAGTACTTC. This encodes CSAPHWYEQYF.

The V and J genes are TRBV20-1 and TRBJ1-2; D not resolved. The V gene's germline CDR1 is DFQATT and CDR2 SNEGSKA (reference sequence). This CDR3 region has 11 residues. V lost 3 bases and J 4 bases, leaving 6 bases between the germline ends. CDR3 sequence reads: CSASPSYGYTF. The CDR3 nucleotides read TGCAGTGCTAGTCCCTCCTATGGCTACACCTTC.

The CDR3 coding sequence is TGCGCCAGCAGCTTGGGACGGCTGACTAGCGGGGGGGCCATAGATACGCAGTATTTT. Translating it yields CASSLGRLTSGGAIDTQYF. The chain joins TRBV5-1 to TRBJ2-3; TRBD2 matches at 14 bases. The CDR3 has 19 amino acids. The junction had 11 bases not matched to a gene; V was cut back by 0 bases and J by 5 bases. The germline V gene encodes CDR1 SGHRS and CDR2 YFSETQ.

This chain uses TRBV25-1 with TRBJ1-1; TRBD1 is a possible D gene (5 bases). There are 16 residues in the CDR3. Trimming removed 0 bases from V and 2 bases from J, with 13 bases in between. Germline V gene data show CDR1 as MGHDK and CDR2 as SYGVNS. The CDR3 spells CASSEYNSGRNTEAFF. CDR3 nucleotides: TGTGCCAGCAGTGAATATAATTCAGGGCGCAACACTGAAGCTTTCTTT.

Of note for this clonotype: This may come from a read error, since a much larger clone is one base off. The chain couples TRBV20-1 to TRBJ1-5; no clear D. Between the trimmed V and J ends, which lost 0 bases and 0 bases, there was a span of 9 bases. Germline V gene lookup returns CDR1 DFQATT and CDR2 SNEGSKA (reference sequence). There are 15 residues in the CDR3. The CDR3 DNA follows: TGCAGTGCTAGAGAGACGGTCAATAGCAATCAGCCCCAGCATTTT. Translating it yields CSARETVNSNQPQHF.

The chain carries TRBV3-1 and TRBJ2-1; 8 bases are shared with TRBD2. Germline V lookup: CDR1 LGHDT, CDR2 YNNKEL (reference sequence). This CDR3 is built from 16 residues. The J segment lost 3 bases and the V segment lost 1 base, leaving 5 bases of the junction unmatched. The CDR3 DNA is TGTGCCAGCAGCCAAGTGGTAGCGGGGCGCTACAATGAGCAGTTCTTC. As protein: CASSQVVAGRYNEQFF.

As to this clonotype: At one end, the junction sequence differs from germline, possibly due to a read error. The chain has TRBV7-2 and TRBJ2-3, with a possible D match to TRBD2 (5 bases). Germline assignment: CDR1 SGHTA and CDR2 FQGNSA. The CDR3 sequence is 12 residues long. CDR3: CGSRSLADTQYF. CDR3 sequence (DNA): TGTGGCAGCAGGTCACTAGCAGATACGCAGTATTTT. The whole variable domain, filled in from reference TRBV7-2 and TRBJ2-3, reads GAGVSQSPSNKVTEKGKDVELRCDPISGHTALYWYRQSLGQGLEFLIYFQGNSAPDKSGLPSDRFSAERTGGSVSTLTIQRTQQEDSAVYLCGSRSLADTQYFGPGTRLTVL.

The chain couples TRBV7-9 to TRBJ1-1; D perhaps matches TRBD1 (6 bases). Germline assignment: CDR1 SEHNR and CDR2 FQNEAQ (reference sequence). Trimming cost V 3 bases and J 2 bases, with 10 bases left between them. The CDR3 spans 14 residues. The CDR3 sequence is CASSFRTANTEAFF. DNA for the CDR3: TGTGCCAGCAGCTTCAGGACAGCCAACACTGAAGCTTTCTTT.

The chain couples TRBV2 to TRBJ2-5, with D maybe TRBD2 (7 bases). The germline V and J ends were trimmed by 9 bases and 4 bases, with 15 bases remaining between them. Germline CDR1 reads SNHLY; CDR2 reads FYNNEI. The CDR3 covers 13 residues. CDR3 region: CASEGGGGETQYF. The CDR3 DNA is TGTGCCAGTGAAGGGGGGGGAGGAGAGACCCAGTACTTC.

Comments on this clonotype: Mismatch with germline at one junction end may stem from a read error. The chain employs TRBV20-1 and TRBJ1-5, with D unresolved. CDR1 and CDR2 from the germline V gene are DFQATT and SNEGSKA (reference sequence). The CDR3 is 13 amino acids. The CDR3 spells CSTRAAGNQPQHF. CDR3 bases: TGCAGTACTAGGGCGGCGGGGAATCAGCCCCAGCATTTT.

The chain carries TRBV7-3 and TRBJ2-3, with D maybe TRBD2 (5 bases). The CDR3 length is 13 residues. Trimming stripped 6 bases from V and 2 bases from J, with 9 bases between. Germline V CDR1 and CDR2: SGHTA, FQGTGA. The CDR3 region is CASRKAATDTQYF. Here the CDR3 DNA reads TGTGCCAGCAGAAAAGCGGCCACAGATACGCAGTATTTT.

This chain connects TRBV20-1 to TRBJ2-1; possibly TRBD1 or TRBD2 for D (6 bases each). Germline loops: CDR1 DFQATT, CDR2 SNEGSKA (reference sequence). V was pared by 1 base and J by 2 bases, with 12 bases between. The CDR3 consists of 15 residues. CDR3 DNA sequence: TGCAGTGCTAGAGGGGGGGCCGGGGCCTACAATGAGCAGTTCTTC. Residues: CSARGGAGAYNEQFF.

V usage is TRBV24-1 and J usage is TRBJ1-5; no reliable D call. The CDR3 runs to 16 residues. The germline V gene has CDR1 KGHDR and CDR2 SFDVKD. Trimming stripped 4 bases from V and 5 bases from J, with 17 bases between. In DNA, the CDR3 is TGTGCCACCAGTGACTCGAAGACGGTGGGTTATCAGCCCCAGCATTTT. Protein: CATSDSKTVGYQPQHF.